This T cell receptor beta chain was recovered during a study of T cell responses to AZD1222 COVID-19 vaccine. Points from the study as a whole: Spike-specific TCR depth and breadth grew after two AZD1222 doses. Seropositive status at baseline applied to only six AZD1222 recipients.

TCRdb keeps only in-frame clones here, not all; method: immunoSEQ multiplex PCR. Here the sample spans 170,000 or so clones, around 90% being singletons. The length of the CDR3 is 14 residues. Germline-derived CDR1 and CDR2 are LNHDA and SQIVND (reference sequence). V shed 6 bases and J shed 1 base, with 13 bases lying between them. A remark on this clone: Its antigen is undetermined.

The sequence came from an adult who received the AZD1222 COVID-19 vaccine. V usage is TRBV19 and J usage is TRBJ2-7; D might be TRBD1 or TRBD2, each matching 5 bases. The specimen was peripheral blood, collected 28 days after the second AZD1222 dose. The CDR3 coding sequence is TGTGCCAGTAGCCCCGTGGGGGTTTCCTACGAGCAGTACTTC. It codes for CASSPVGVSYEQYF.